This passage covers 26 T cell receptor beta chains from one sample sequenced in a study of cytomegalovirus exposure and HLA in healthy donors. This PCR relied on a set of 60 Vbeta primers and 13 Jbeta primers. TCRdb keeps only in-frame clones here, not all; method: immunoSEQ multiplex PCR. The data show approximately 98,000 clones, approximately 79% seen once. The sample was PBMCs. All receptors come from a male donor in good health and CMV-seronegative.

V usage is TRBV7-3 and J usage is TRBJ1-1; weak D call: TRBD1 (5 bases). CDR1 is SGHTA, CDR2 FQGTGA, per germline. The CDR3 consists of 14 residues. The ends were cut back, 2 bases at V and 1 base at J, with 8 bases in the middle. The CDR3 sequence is CASSLEDKNTEAFF. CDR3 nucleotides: TGTGCCAGCAGCTTAGAGGACAAGAACACTGAAGCTTTCTTT.

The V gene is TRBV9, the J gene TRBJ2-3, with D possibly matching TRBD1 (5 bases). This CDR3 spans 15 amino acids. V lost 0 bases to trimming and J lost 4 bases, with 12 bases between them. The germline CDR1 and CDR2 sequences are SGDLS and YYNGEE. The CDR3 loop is CASSVVPGLADTQYF. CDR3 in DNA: TGTGCCAGCAGCGTAGTCCCAGGGTTGGCAGATACGCAGTATTTT.

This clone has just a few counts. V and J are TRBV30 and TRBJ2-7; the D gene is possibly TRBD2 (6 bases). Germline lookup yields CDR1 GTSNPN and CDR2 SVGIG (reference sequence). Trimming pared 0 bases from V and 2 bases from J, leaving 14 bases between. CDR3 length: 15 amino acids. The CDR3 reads CAWSVLGGSTYEQYF. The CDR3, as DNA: TGTGCCTGGAGTGTACTTGGGGGGTCAACCTACGAGCAGTACTTC.

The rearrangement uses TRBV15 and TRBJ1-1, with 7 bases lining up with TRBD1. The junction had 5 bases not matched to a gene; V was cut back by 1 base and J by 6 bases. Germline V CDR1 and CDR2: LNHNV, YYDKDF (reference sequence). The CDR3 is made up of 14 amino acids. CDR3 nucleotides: TGTGCCACCAGCAGAGCCGGGACAGACCCTGAAGCTTTCTTT. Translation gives CATSRAGTDPEAFF.

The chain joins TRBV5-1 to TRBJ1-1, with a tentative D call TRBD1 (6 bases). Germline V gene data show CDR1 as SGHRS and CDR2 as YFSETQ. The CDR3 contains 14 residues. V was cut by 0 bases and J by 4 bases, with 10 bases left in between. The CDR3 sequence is CASSLAGGPTEAFF. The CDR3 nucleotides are TGCGCCAGCAGCTTGGCCGGGGGGCCCACTGAAGCTTTCTTT.

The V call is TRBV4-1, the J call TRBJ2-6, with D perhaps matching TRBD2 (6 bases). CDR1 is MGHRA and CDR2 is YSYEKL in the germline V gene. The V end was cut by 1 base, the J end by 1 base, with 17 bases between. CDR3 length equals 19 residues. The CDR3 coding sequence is TGCGCCAGCAGCCAAGTAGGACTGGGGAGCGGGTCTGGGGCCAACGTCCTGACTTTC. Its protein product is CASSQVGLGSGSGANVLTF.

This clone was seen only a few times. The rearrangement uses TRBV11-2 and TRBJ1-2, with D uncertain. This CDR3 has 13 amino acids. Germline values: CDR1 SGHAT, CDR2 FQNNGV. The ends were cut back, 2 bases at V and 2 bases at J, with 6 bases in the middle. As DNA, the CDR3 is TGTGCCAGCAGCTTATTCAGGAACTATGGCTACACCTTC. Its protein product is CASSLFRNYGYTF.

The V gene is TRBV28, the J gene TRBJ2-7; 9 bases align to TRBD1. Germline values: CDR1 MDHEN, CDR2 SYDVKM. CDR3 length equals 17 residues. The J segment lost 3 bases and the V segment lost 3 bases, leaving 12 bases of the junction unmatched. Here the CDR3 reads CASSFLRQGGSIYEQYF. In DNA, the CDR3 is TGTGCCAGCAGTTTTTTGAGACAGGGGGGGTCTATCTACGAGCAGTACTTC.

The CDR3 DNA sequence: TGTGCCAGCTCACCTCGACTAGCGGGAGAACGGGAGCTGTTTTTT. This encodes CASSPRLAGERELFF. This chain uses TRBV18 with TRBJ2-2, with 12 bases fitting TRBD2. J gave up 9 bases and V 3 bases, and 5 bases lay outside the gene matches. Germline CDR1 is KGHSH and CDR2 is LQKENI. The CDR3 runs to 15 residues.

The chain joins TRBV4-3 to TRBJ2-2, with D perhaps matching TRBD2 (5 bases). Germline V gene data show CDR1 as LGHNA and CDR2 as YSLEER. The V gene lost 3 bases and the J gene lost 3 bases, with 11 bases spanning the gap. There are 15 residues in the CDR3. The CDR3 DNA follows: TGCGCCAGCAGCCACAAAGACGGGGACACCGGGGAGCTGTTTTTT. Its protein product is CASSHKDGDTGELFF.

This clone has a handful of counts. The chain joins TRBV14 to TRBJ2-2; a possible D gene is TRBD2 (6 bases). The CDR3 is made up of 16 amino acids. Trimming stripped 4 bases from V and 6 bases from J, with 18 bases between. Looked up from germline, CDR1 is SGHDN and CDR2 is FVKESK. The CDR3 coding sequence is TGTGCCAGCAGCCCGGGACTCCGACCTACCGCCGGGGAGCTGTTTTTT. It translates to CASSPGLRPTAGELFF.

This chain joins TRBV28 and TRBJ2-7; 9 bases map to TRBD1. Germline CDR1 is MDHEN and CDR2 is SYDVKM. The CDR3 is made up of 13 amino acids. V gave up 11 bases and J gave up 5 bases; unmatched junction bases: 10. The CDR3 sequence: CALQRQGGHEQYF. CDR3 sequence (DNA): TGTGCCTTACAAAGACAGGGGGGCCACGAGCAGTACTTC.

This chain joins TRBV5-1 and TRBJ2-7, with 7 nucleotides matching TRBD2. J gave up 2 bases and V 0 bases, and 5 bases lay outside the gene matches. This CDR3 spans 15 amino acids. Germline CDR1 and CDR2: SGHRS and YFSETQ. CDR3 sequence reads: CASSLGRELPYEQYF. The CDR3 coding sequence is TGCGCCAGCAGCTTGGGGCGGGAGCTTCCCTACGAGCAGTACTTC.

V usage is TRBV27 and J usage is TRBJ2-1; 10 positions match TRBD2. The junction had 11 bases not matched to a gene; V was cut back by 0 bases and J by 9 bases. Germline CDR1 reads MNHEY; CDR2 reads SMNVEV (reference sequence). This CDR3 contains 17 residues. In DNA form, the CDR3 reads TGTGCCAGCAGTTTATCTCCCCTAGCGGGAGATAACGGTGAGCAGTTCTTC. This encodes CASSLSPLAGDNGEQFF.

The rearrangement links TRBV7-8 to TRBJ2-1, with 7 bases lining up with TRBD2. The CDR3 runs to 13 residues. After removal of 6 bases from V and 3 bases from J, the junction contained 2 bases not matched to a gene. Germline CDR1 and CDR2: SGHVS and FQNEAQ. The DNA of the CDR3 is TGTGCCAGCAGGCGGGAGATCTACAATGAGCAGTTCTTC. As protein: CASRREIYNEQFF.

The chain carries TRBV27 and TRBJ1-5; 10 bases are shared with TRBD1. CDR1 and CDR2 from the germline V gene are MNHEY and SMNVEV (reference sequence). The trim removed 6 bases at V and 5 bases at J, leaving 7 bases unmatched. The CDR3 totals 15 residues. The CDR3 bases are TGTGCCAGCAGCCTCGGGACAGGGGTTGATCAGCCCCAGCATTTT. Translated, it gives CASSLGTGVDQPQHF.

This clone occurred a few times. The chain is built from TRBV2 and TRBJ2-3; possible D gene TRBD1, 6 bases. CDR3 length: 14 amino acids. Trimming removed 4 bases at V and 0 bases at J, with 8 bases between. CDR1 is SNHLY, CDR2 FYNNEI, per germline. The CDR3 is CASSGTVSTDTQYF. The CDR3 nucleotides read TGTGCCAGCAGTGGGACAGTCAGCACAGATACGCAGTATTTT. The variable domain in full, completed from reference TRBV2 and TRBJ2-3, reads EPEVTQTPSHQVTQMGQEVILRCVPISNHLYFYWYRQILGQKVEFLVSFYNNEISEKSEIFDDQFSVERPDGSNFTLKIRSTKLEDSAMYFCASSGTVSTDTQYFGPGTRLTVL.

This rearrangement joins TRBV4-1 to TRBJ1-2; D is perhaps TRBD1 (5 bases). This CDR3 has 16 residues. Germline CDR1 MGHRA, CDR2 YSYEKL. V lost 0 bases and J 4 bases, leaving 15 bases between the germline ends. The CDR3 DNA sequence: TGCGCCAGCAGCCAAGATCTGGTGACGGGGGGCTATGGCTACACCTTC. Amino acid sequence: CASSQDLVTGGYGYTF.

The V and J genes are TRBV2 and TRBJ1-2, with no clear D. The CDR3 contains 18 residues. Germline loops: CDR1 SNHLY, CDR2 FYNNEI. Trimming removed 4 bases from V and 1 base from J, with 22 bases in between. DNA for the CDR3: TGTGCCAGCAGTGCAGGAGCCACTTCTTTGGACTTTAACTATGGCTACACCTTC. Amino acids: CASSAGATSLDFNYGYTF.

CDR3 DNA: TGCGCCAGCAACTCCGCCGGGGAGCTGTTTTTT. This codes for CASNSAGELFF. The genes are TRBV5-1 and TRBJ2-2, with no clear D. The CDR3 contains 11 residues. The germline V gene encodes CDR1 SGHRS and CDR2 YFSETQ. V dropped 6 bases and J dropped 6 bases, with 6 bases sitting between them.

CDR3 protein: CSALPDRGIENTEAFF. The CDR3 nucleotides read TGCAGCGCTCTACCGGACAGGGGAATTGAAAACACTGAAGCTTTCTTT. The chain carries TRBV29-1 and TRBJ1-1, with TRBD1 matching over 9 bases. Germline assignment: CDR1 SQVTM and CDR2 ANQGSEA. V was pared by 7 bases and J by 2 bases, with 14 bases of the junction left unmatched. This CDR3 has 16 residues.

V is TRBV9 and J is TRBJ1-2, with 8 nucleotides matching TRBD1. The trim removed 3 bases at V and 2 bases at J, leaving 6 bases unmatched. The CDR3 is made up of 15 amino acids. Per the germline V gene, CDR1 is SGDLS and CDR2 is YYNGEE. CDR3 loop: CASSADRGRNYGYTF. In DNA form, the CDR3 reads TGTGCCAGCAGCGCCGACAGGGGACGAAACTATGGCTACACCTTC. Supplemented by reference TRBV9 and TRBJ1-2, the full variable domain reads DSGVTQTPKHLITATGQRVTLRCSPRSGDLSVYWYQQSLDQGLQFLIQYYNGEERAKGNILERFSAQQFPDLHSELNLSSLELGDSALYFCASSADRGRNYGYTFGSGTRLTVV.

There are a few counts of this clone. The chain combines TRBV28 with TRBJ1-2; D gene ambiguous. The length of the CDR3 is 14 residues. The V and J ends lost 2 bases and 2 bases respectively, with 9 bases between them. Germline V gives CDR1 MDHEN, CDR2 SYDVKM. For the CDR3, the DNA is TGTGCCAGCAGTTTAAGTGCAGGCAACTATGGCTACACCTTC. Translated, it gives CASSLSAGNYGYTF.

The CDR3 nucleotides are TGTGCCAGCAGCAAAGACGGACAGGACGGACCACGGCAGTACTTC. Its protein is CASSKDGQDGPRQYF. This chain uses TRBV7-2 with TRBJ2-7, with 7 bases aligning to TRBD1. Germline V lookup: CDR1 SGHTA, CDR2 FQGNSA. V shed 5 bases, J shed 9 bases, and the junction held 16 bases outside the gene matches. The length of the CDR3 is 15 residues.

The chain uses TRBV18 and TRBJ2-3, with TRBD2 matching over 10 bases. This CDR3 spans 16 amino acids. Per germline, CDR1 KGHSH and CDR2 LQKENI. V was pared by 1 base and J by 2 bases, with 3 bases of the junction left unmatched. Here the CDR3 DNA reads TGTGCCAGCTCACCACTAGCGGGGGGACCCACAGATACGCAGTATTTT. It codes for CASSPLAGGPTDTQYF. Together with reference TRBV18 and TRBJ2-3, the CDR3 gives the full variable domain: NAGVMQNPRHLVRRRGQEARLRCSPMKGHSHVYWYRQLPEEGLKFMVYLQKENIIDESGMPKERFSAEFPKEGPSILRIQQVVRGDSAAYFCASSPLAGGPTDTQYFGPGTRLTVL.

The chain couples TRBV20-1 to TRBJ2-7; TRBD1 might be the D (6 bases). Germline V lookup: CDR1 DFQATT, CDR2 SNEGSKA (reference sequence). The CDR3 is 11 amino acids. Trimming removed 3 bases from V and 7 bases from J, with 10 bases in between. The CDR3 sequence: CSARGHTEQYF. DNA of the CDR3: TGCAGTGCTAGGGGACATACGGAGCAGTACTTC.